Listed below are T cell receptor beta chains from one sample, sequenced in a study of blood T cell repertoires in COVID-19. Produced via immunoSEQ multiplex PCR; TCRdb's table is partial and in-frame only. The sample holds 150,000 to 200,000 clones, 82% seen once. Sequencing was performed on PBMCs or T cells enriched from blood (not recorded which). The receptors stem from a man aged 45 to 65 who had recovered from COVID-19. CDR3s include the opening cysteine and the closing phenylalanine or tryptophan. A D gene is named only where the DNA matches it firmly. The size field is filled for only some rows; it gives once, few, many or a size class.

clone_size: NA; j_call: TRBJ2-2; d_call: NA; v_call: TRBV5-1; cdr3_aa: CASTLSGRANTGELFF; cdr3_nt: TGCGCCAGCACCCTATCGGGCAGGGCTAACACCGGGGAGCTGTTTTTT
clone_size: many; j_call: TRBJ2-1; d_call: TRBD2; v_call: TRBV24-1; cdr3_aa: CATTVGSGGMNEQFF; cdr3_nt: TGTGCCACCACTGTCGGGTCCGGGGGGATGAATGAGCAGTTCTTC
clone_size: NA; j_call: TRBJ2-3; d_call: NA; v_call: TRBV5-6; cdr3_aa: CASSFVRGRDTQYF; cdr3_nt: TGTGCCAGCAGCTTTGTACGGGGAAGGGATACGCAGTATTTT
clone_size: NA; j_call: TRBJ1-2; d_call: NA; v_call: TRBV2; cdr3_aa: CASSDGNYGYTF; cdr3_nt: TGTGCCAGCAGTGACGGGAACTATGGCTACACCTTC
clone_size: NA; j_call: TRBJ2-7; d_call: TRBD1; v_call: TRBV5-5; cdr3_aa: CASSLTGGFYEQYF; cdr3_nt: TGTGCCAGCAGCTTGACAGGGGGCTTCTACGAGCAGTACTTC
clone_size: NA; j_call: TRBJ2-3; d_call: NA; v_call: TRBV28; cdr3_aa: CASSLLKAGRNTQYF; cdr3_nt: TGTGCCAGCAGTTTGCTCAAGGCGGGTAGGAATACGCAGTATTTT
clone_size: NA; j_call: TRBJ1-2; d_call: NA; v_call: TRBV5-1; cdr3_aa: CASSLTDSYGYTF; cdr3_nt: TGCGCCAGCAGCTTAACAGATTCCTATGGCTACACCTTC
clone_size: NA; j_call: TRBJ2-2; d_call: TRBD2; v_call: TRBV3-1/TRBV3-2; cdr3_aa: CASSQGLAGGRNTGELFF; cdr3_nt: TGTGCCAGCAGCCAAGGACTAGCGGGAGGAAGGAACACCGGGGAGCTGTTTTTT
clone_size: few; j_call: TRBJ1-3; d_call: TRBD1; v_call: TRBV18; cdr3_aa: CASSTGVGNTIYF; cdr3_nt: TGTGCCAGCTCAACAGGGGTTGGAAACACCATATATTTT
clone_size: NA; j_call: TRBJ2-7; d_call: NA; v_call: TRBV19; cdr3_aa: CASTPPGFPYEQYF; cdr3_nt: TGTGCCAGTACCCCTCCGGGATTCCCCTACGAGCAGTACTTC
clone_size: NA; j_call: TRBJ1-1; d_call: NA; v_call: TRBV7-9; cdr3_aa: CASSSSTGGQAFF; cdr3_nt: TGTGCCAGCAGCTCCTCGACCGGGGGTCAGGCTTTCTTT
clone_size: many; j_call: TRBJ1-5; d_call: TRBD1; v_call: TRBV7-9; cdr3_aa: CASSSGQGGQPQHF; cdr3_nt: TGTGCCAGCAGCTCCGGACAGGGTGGTCAGCCCCAGCATTTT
clone_size: NA; j_call: TRBJ2-1; d_call: TRBD2; v_call: TRBV24-1; cdr3_aa: CATSDPSGRAPEQFF; cdr3_nt: TGTGCCACCAGTGATCCCAGCGGGAGGGCCCCCGAGCAGTTCTTC
clone_size: NA; j_call: TRBJ2-7; d_call: NA; v_call: TRBV28; cdr3_aa: CASSFGGAAYEQYF; cdr3_nt: TGTGCCAGCAGTTTCGGAGGTGCCGCCTACGAGCAGTACTTC
clone_size: few; j_call: TRBJ2-7; d_call: TRBD2; v_call: TRBV10-3; cdr3_aa: CAIRGGSDEQYF; cdr3_nt: TGTGCCATCAGGGGGGGGTCGGACGAGCAGTACTTC
clone_size: few; j_call: TRBJ2-7; d_call: TRBD2; v_call: TRBV11-2; cdr3_aa: CASSTSGRALEQYF; cdr3_nt: TGTGCCAGCAGTACTAGCGGGAGGGCCCTCGAGCAGTACTTC
clone_size: few; j_call: TRBJ2-7; d_call: TRBD1; v_call: TRBV5-5; cdr3_aa: CASSYHGTGAYEQYF; cdr3_nt: TGTGCCAGCAGTTACCACGGGACAGGGGCCTACGAGCAGTACTTC
clone_size: NA; j_call: TRBJ1-3; d_call: NA; v_call: TRBV11-2; cdr3_aa: CASSRVSGNTIYF; cdr3_nt: TGTGCCAGCAGCCGGGTATCCGGAAACACCATATATTTT
clone_size: NA; j_call: TRBJ1-5; d_call: NA; v_call: TRBV5-1; cdr3_aa: CASSLETRDQPQHF; cdr3_nt: TGCGCCAGCAGCTTGGAAACGCGGGATCAGCCCCAGCATTTT
clone_size: NA; j_call: TRBJ2-6; d_call: TRBD1; v_call: TRBV6-5; cdr3_aa: CASRQQGLGANVLTF; cdr3_nt: TGTGCCAGCAGACAACAGGGGTTGGGGGCCAACGTCCTGACTTTC
clone_size: few; j_call: TRBJ2-3; d_call: NA; v_call: TRBV1; cdr3_aa: CTSSHIRRGGREAADTQYF; cdr3_nt: TGCACCAGCAGCCATATCCGGCGGGGGGGCCGGGAGGCGGCAGATACGCAGTATTTT
clone_size: NA; j_call: TRBJ1-2; d_call: NA; v_call: TRBV12-3/TRBV12-4; cdr3_aa: CASSPSNNYGYTF; cdr3_nt: TGTGCCAGCAGTCCCAGTAACAACTATGGCTACACCTTC
clone_size: NA; j_call: TRBJ1-1; d_call: TRBD1; v_call: TRBV27; cdr3_aa: CASSLLTGEAFF; cdr3_nt: TGTGCCAGCAGTTTATTGACAGGGGAAGCTTTCTTT
clone_size: NA; j_call: TRBJ1-1; d_call: TRBD1; v_call: TRBV11-2; cdr3_aa: CASRDRGRPTTEAFF; cdr3_nt: TGTGCCAGCAGAGATAGGGGGCGCCCGACCACTGAAGCTTTCTTT
clone_size: NA; j_call: TRBJ2-1; d_call: TRBD2; v_call: TRBV5-8; cdr3_aa: CASSNSGGAYNEQFF; cdr3_nt: TGTGCCAGCAGCAACAGCGGGGGGGCCTACAATGAGCAGTTCTTC
clone_size: NA; j_call: TRBJ1-6; d_call: TRBD1; v_call: TRBV2; cdr3_aa: CASSPGQVYDSPLHF; cdr3_nt: TGTGCCAGCAGTCCGGGACAGGTCTACGATTCACCCCTCCACTTT
clone_size: NA; j_call: TRBJ1-6; d_call: NA; v_call: TRBV30; cdr3_aa: CAWSTGNNSPLHF; cdr3_nt: TGTGCCTGGTCAACAGGGAATAATTCACCCCTCCACTTT